This T cell receptor beta chain was recorded in a study of blood T cells in healthy people across ages (dated by TCRdb to between 2014 and 2017). General notes on the study: In model experiments, template switching captured roughly one uniquely barcoded TCR beta cDNA molecule for every two T cells. Age-related changes in TCR beta repertoire diversity were measured in the study by deep sequencing normalized with unique cDNA molecular identifiers. To avoid experimental bias, donors of different ages were distributed randomly across sequencing lanes. Two additional independent replicas of 1 million unique cDNA reads from the same blood draw were analyzed for two donors (one aged 18 to 30 and one aged 80 or older). Four age groups were formed from the donors: young (average 16 years), middle-aged (just under 40), aged (about 62) and long-lived (roughly 88). On the study overall, not on this receptor specifically: Because donor CMV infection status was unknown, age-related changes in expanded clonotypes were potentially confounded. Observed TCR beta diversity per million T cells fell roughly linearly with age, and a significant reduction was already apparent by age about 43. The percentage of naive T cells measured by flow cytometry correlated strongly with observed TCR beta diversity. Conclusive comparison of naive and antigen-experienced compartments was prevented by the profiling of bulk unsorted PBMCs. Compared with the aged group, the long-lived group had more naive CD4+ T cells, fewer expanded clones and increased TCR diversity, a pattern suggesting age selection. Estimates of total diversity based on one million sequenced T cells were considered lower bounds and underestimates.

On this clonotype: Its antigen has not been determined. No base-level quality is on record; no much larger clone is a single base apart.

Receptor amplification or capture employed 5' RACE. The listed sequencing device is Illumina HiSeq 2500. A second PCR of roughly 6 to 11 cycles was run with a J-beta primer mix and a sample-barcoded 5' primer. A template-switch 5' adaptor carrying 12 random nucleotides introduced a unique molecular identifier onto each TCR beta cDNA molecule. Each sample yielded at least 3 million CDR3-containing paired-end reads. The Mint cDNA synthesis kit, primed by a TRBC-specific oligonucleotide, was used to synthesize first-strand cDNA from all RNA. Following uracil-DNA glycosylase treatment, all cDNA underwent a first 18-cycle PCR with the universal primers M1SS and BC2_uni_R. Per the authors' processing: Each sample was normalized by randomly selecting 1 million high-quality reads, each carrying a distinct molecular identifier. Instead of being binned into consensus sequences, reads that shared molecular identifiers were thrown out. MiTCR, with a Q25 quality threshold and the strictest error-elimination algorithm, was used for CDR3 identification, clonotype clustering and error correction. A nonparametric unseen species model with Euler transformation was used to estimate a lower bound on total TCR beta diversity. In-frame beta chains were kept once TCRdb had trimmed the public reads at Q25 with fastp and called clones with MiXCR. Each record represents a unique CDR3 protein, reported with the most common genes and DNA among its rows. What appears here as the V and J calls and clone size reflects TCRdb's work, not the paper's. The sample includes about 800,000 distinct CDR3 sequences, with 55% to 70% observed a single time. Over 20% of the sample lies in the top ten.

Reading the germline V gene gives CDR1 ENHRY and CDR2 SYGVKD. Counted from cysteine to phenylalanine, this CDR3 has 14 amino acids. CDR3 DNA is the only sequence kept; it has 42 bases, read in frame from the first base. V sheds 3 bases and J sheds 1 base, leaving 9 bases between their ends. Systemically healthy Caucasian individuals from Russia, around 39 in total and aged 6 to 90 years, were included as donors. Around 10 milliliters of peripheral blood were collected from each donor into EDTA-treated Vacutainer tubes. Ficoll-Paque density-gradient centrifugation was used to isolate PBMCs, with at least 7 million obtained per sample. Trizol reagent was used to extract total RNA from the PBMCs, yielding at least 6 micrograms per sample. For every donor, an aliquot of PBMCs went through flow cytometry to measure the percentages of naive CD45RAhigh/CD27high T cells.

The sequence derives from a man younger than 40 in good health. The chain is assembled from TRBV10-3 and TRBJ1-1, with the D gene too uncertain to name. Sequenced: blood. This receptor has the CDR3 CAISDVAANTEAFF. The nucleotides are TGTGCCATCAGTGACGTGGCGGCGAACACTGAAGCTTTCTTT.